One sample yielded the 7 T cell receptor beta chains listed below, sequenced in a study of OX40 agonist ivuxolimab in advanced cancers. Sequenced by immunoSEQ multiplex PCR; TCRdb stores in-frame clones only, minus some. The table lists 20,000 to 25,000 clones, over 75% of them singletons, with around 15% in the top ten. The specimen comprised CD4+ or CD8+ T cells sorted from blood, sampled in a trial of the OX40 agonist ivuxolimab. These receptors came from an adult with an advanced solid tumor such as melanoma, head and neck, liver or kidney cancer.

V is TRBV5-4 and J is TRBJ2-7; 7 bases are shared with TRBD1. The germline gives CDR1 SGHNT, CDR2 YYREEE (reference sequence). V lost 4 bases, J lost 4 bases, and 5 bases stayed unmatched. The CDR3 contains 13 residues. CDR3 DNA: TGTGCCAGCAGCCCGGGGACAGTTTACGAGCAGTACTTC. It specifies CASSPGTVYEQYF. Using reference TRBV5-4 and TRBJ2-7 for the parts outside the CDR3, the full variable domain is ETGVTQSPTHLIKTRGQQVTLRCSSQSGHNTVSWYQQALGQGPQFIFQYYREEENGRGNFPPRFSGLQFPNYSSELNVNALELDDSALYLCASSPGTVYEQYFGPGTRLTVT.

The chain is built from TRBV19 and TRBJ1-5; 9 nucleotides match TRBD1. CDR3 size: 16 residues. V dropped 3 bases and J dropped 2; count of bases not matched to a gene: 5. Germline V lookup: CDR1 LNHDA, CDR2 SQIVND (reference sequence). CDR3 residues: CASSMGQGRGNQPQHF. In DNA form, the CDR3 reads TGTGCCAGTAGTATGGGACAGGGCAGAGGCAATCAGCCCCAGCATTTT.

This clone showed up just once. The rearrangement uses TRBV29-1 and TRBJ1-1; D call uncertain. The CDR3 sequence is 11 residues long. The V end lost 8 bases, the J end lost 5 bases, and 12 bases lay between the germline ends. Germline values: CDR1 SQVTM, CDR2 ANQGSEA. DNA of the CDR3: TGCAGCACAGAGGTTTTAACTGAAGCTTTCTTT. Its translation: CSTEVLTEAFF.

Note on this clone: Other DNA sequences of this sample code for an identical CDR3. This chain connects TRBV30 to TRBJ1-1; D remains ambiguous. The CDR3 contains 11 residues. V gave up 0 bases and J gave up 5 bases, with 4 bases separating them. Germline CDR1 and CDR2: GTSNPN and SVGIG (reference sequence). Here the CDR3 DNA reads TGTGCCTGGAGTGTTGGGACTGAAGCTTTCTTT. It yields the protein CAWSVGTEAFF.

The J gene is TRBJ1-1, the V gene TRBV6-1; D might be TRBD1 (6 bases). The CDR3 has 14 residues. The germline V gene encodes CDR1 MNHNS and CDR2 SASEGT. Trimming removed 6 bases at V and 0 bases at J, with 11 bases between. Here the CDR3 DNA reads TGTGCCAGCAGAGAGGGGGGTATGAACACTGAAGCTTTCTTT. Its translation is CASREGGMNTEAFF.

This clone was detected only once. The chain combines TRBV19 with TRBJ1-1, with 7 positions matching TRBD1. CDR1 is LNHDA, CDR2 SQIVND, per germline (reference sequence). V was pared by 1 base and J by 0 bases, with 14 bases of the junction left unmatched. The CDR3 consists of 19 residues. CDR3 residues: CASSIVGGGQSSMNTEAFF. Written as DNA, the CDR3 is TGTGCCAGTAGTATAGTGGGTGGGGGACAGTCGTCGATGAACACTGAAGCTTTCTTT.

This clone turned up a few times. J is TRBJ2-7 and V is TRBV25-1, with D maybe TRBD2 (7 bases). Germline lookup yields CDR1 MGHDK and CDR2 SYGVNS. Trimming left V 6 bases short and J 6 bases short, with 12 bases between. The CDR3 length is 12 residues. As DNA, the CDR3 is TGTGCCAGCAGCTATCGGGGGGCCGAGCAGTACTTC. Protein product: CASSYRGAEQYF.